This TCR beta chain was identified in a study of blood T cell repertoires in COVID-19. Study-wide background: From T cells, B-cell-depleted T cells, or PBMCs came the material, which was cDNA or gDNA.

The CDR3 runs to 16 residues. Losses at the gene ends were 6 bases for V and 2 bases for J; bases not matched to a gene: 11. Germline V gives CDR1 ENHRY, CDR2 SYGVKD. Sequenced by immunoSEQ multiplex PCR; TCRdb stores in-frame clones only, minus some. The table lists roughly 360,000 clones, around 87% of them singletons. This clonotype originated in a man younger than 40 who had recovered from COVID-19. Input material: PBMCs or T cells enriched from blood (not recorded which). The chain joins TRBV10-3 to TRBJ2-5; TRBD1 matches at 8 bases. The CDR3 DNA follows: TGTGCCATCAGGGAATCCGGAGACAGGGGACAAGAGACCCAGTACTTC. This codes for CAIRESGDRGQETQYF.